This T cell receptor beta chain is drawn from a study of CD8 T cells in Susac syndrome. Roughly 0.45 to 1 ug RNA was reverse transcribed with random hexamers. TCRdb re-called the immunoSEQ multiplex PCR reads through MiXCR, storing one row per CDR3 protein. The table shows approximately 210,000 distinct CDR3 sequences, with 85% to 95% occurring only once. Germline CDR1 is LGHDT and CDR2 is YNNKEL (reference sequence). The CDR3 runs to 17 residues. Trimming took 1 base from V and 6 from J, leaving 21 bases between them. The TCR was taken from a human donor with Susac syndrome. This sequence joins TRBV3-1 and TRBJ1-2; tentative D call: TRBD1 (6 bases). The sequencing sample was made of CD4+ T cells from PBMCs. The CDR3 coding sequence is TGTGCCAGCAGCCAAGGATCCCCGTGGGCAGGGGAGCATGGCTACACCTTC. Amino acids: CASSQGSPWAGEHGYTF.